The sequence of this TCR beta chain was determined in a study of radiotherapy plus CTLA-4 blockade in lung cancer (dated by TCRdb to the late 2010s). The study in broad terms: Among the enrolled patients, under 20% had an objective response, and less than 40% reached disease control. Beyond this particular receptor, the publication reports: After treatment with radiotherapy and ipilimumab, TCR clones that came from tumors expanded in the peripheral blood. The strongest predictors of response, as reported, were early dynamic changes in blood T cell clones along with a rise in serum interferon-beta after radiation.

Taken from the germline V gene (reference sequence), the CDR1 and CDR2 loops are LNHDA and SQIVND. Inclusive of the bounding cysteine and phenylalanine, the CDR3 is 14 residues long. Just CDR3 DNA is preserved here, 42 bases in frame from base 1. At the junction V is shortened by 3 bases and J by 3 bases, with 9 bases in between. In this study, focal radiation therapy paired with CTLA-4 blockade (ipilimumab) was tested in patients who had chemo-refractory metastatic non-small-cell lung cancer. This clone has a single count. It lacks a known antigen. No base quality values were provided; no much bigger clone lies one nucleotide off. The receptor library was made with the immunoSEQ multiplex PCR assay. Sourced from immuneACCESS, this table was stored by TCRdb with only in-frame sequences that have V and J called. A share of the clones is absent; for the studies checked, an unresolved V gene accounts for under half, and the remainder has no known explanation. This sample gives around 32,000 clones in total; 70% to 90% of them show up just once. The ten top clones hold around 25% of the sample.

This sequence uses TRBV19 and TRBJ1-5; tentative D gene TRBD1, with 5 bases matching. The TCR originated in a human donor with non-small cell lung cancer that progressed on radiotherapy plus ipilimumab. Material: peripheral blood, obtained from a patient treated with radiotherapy plus ipilimumab. The CDR3 reads as follows: CASSISGINQPQHF. The sequenced DNA: TGTGCCAGTAGTATCTCAGGGATCAATCAGCCCCAGCATTTT.